The 2 T cell receptor beta chains below all came from one sample that was sequenced in a study of CD4 T cells in relation to SARS-CoV-2 and coronaviruses. Produced via immunoSEQ multiplex PCR; TCRdb's table is partial and in-frame only. This sample has about 37,000 clones, with approximately 77% found just once. Their target antigens are unknown. The sequenced sample consisted of naive CD4+ T cells from PBMCs, cultured in vitro. Subset in this sample: naive CD4+ T cells isolated by negative enrichment. The origin of the receptors is an adult with COVID-19.

J is TRBJ2-1 and V is TRBV30, with D maybe TRBD1 (6 bases). The V gene lost 3 bases and the J gene lost 5 bases, with 11 bases spanning the gap. Germline CDR1 and CDR2: GTSNPN and SVGIG (reference sequence). The CDR3 runs 13 residues. CDR3 sequence reads: CAWSPHRDNEQFF. The CDR3 bases are TGTGCCTGGAGCCCCCACAGGGACAATGAGCAGTTCTTC.

The chain has TRBV2 and TRBJ2-2; D is uncertain. Trimming shortened V by 2 bases and J by 6 bases, and 16 bases separated the two germline ends. The germline V gene encodes CDR1 SNHLY and CDR2 FYNNEI. The CDR3 extends over 16 amino acids. CDR3 region: CASSEIGLPGPGELFF. In DNA form, the CDR3 reads TGTGCCAGCAGTGAAATCGGCCTGCCAGGCCCCGGGGAGCTGTTTTTT.